The T cell receptor beta chain under discussion was sequenced for a study of Ad26.COV2.S vaccination and SARS-CoV-2 variants. Study-wide findings and caveats: Vaccinees showed greater spike-specific TCR breadth than placebo recipients.

The sample's treatment: roughly 18 received Ad26.COV2.S at low or high dose, single or two shots; roughly five received placebo; per-sample allocation not given. Samples analyzed were those drawn on day 63 after the first vaccine or placebo injection. The table lists this clone with a count of one. Its cognate antigen is unknown. Germline V gene lookup returns CDR1 MDHEN and CDR2 SYDVKM. V lost 7 bases and J lost 2, with 11 bases in between. This CDR3 comprises 14 residues. The table came from immunoSEQ multiplex PCR; TCRdb's copy has only in-frame clones and leaves some out. The table shows about 470,000 clones, with 90% occurring only once.

This chain uses TRBV28 with TRBJ2-2, with D unresolved. This material consisted of peripheral blood, taken in a trial of Ad26.COV2.S vaccine versus placebo. This sequence was found in a person between 18 and 60 years old who received the Ad26.COV2.S COVID-19 vaccine or a placebo. This CDR3 reads CASMVRTNTGELFF. The CDR3 nucleotides read TGTGCCAGCATGGTTAGGACCAACACCGGGGAGCTGTTTTTT.